The subject of this entry is one T cell receptor beta chain. Antigen specificity is unknown. CDR3 length: 14 residues. Trimming removed 4 bases at V and 8 bases at J, with 16 bases between. Per the germline V gene, CDR1 is LGHDT and CDR2 is YNNKEL (reference sequence). Subsequent to roughly 9 days of culture, CD4+ T cells were isolated. It was on days 3 and 7 that half the medium was replaced with IL-2 medium. This record comes from a study of vaccination effects on CD4 cells after COVID-19. The assay was immunoSEQ multiplex PCR, and TCRdb's table has in-frame clones only and misses some. The profile covers about 53,000 clones, with over 65% appearing a single time and approximately 2.8% taken by the ten largest. General study findings and limits: Sampling in the study covered few convalescent patients and included no early post-infection timepoints.

This TCR derives from a human donor who received a COVID-19 vaccine. The chain employs TRBV3-1 (or the pseudogene TRBV3-2) and TRBJ2-3, with D unresolved. Specimen: CD4+ T cells from PBMCs cultured without peptide, collected before COVID-19 vaccination. The CDR3 DNA is TGTGCCAGCAGCCCAGCCTACCAGCGCCGTACGCAGTATTTT. Translation gives CASSPAYQRRTQYF.